This T cell receptor beta chain came from a study of beta chain features in type 1 diabetes. Study overall: Age, gender and cell yields were alike across patients and healthy donors.

Expressed TCRB transcripts were sequenced after all isolated RNA was converted to cDNA. The method was immunoSEQ multiplex PCR; TCRdb's version includes in-frame clones alone and lacks a portion of them. Seen here are around 300,000 clones, about 11% observed once, and the top ten hold roughly 0.016%. CDR1 and CDR2 (germline): LGHNA, YSLEER. The CDR3 contains 16 residues. V shed 1 base, J shed 8 bases, and the junction held 9 bases outside the gene matches. The chain is built from TRBV4-3 and TRBJ2-1; TRBD2 agrees at 9 bases. The receptor was derived from a woman aged 25 to 39 in good health. The sequencing input was naive CD4+ T cells from blood. The CDR3 reads CASSQVLGTSPDEQFF. The CDR3, as DNA: TGCGCCAGCAGCCAAGTCCTCGGGACTAGCCCGGATGAGCAGTTCTTC.